The clone carrying this T cell receptor (beta chain) was observed at least ten times. What it binds is not known. The data were obtained in a study of early T cells in non-severe SARS-CoV-2 infection. This CDR3 region has 13 residues. The germline V gene has CDR1 SGHDN and CDR2 FVKESK. V shed 1 base and J shed 0 bases, with 4 bases lying between them. Attached unique molecular identifiers marked individual cDNA molecules. TCRdb reprocessed the 5' RACE reads with MiXCR, giving one entry per CDR3 protein. Here the sample spans about 19,000 distinct CDR3 sequences, roughly 4.3% being singletons. Notes on the study in general: Matching against VDJdb likely underestimated virus-specific expansions, favoring anti-spike CD8.

The TCR sequence derives from an adult who was a healthcare worker with PCR-confirmed SARS-CoV-2 infection or an uninfected control (not recorded which). Material for sequencing was whole blood. The rearrangement uses TRBV14 and TRBJ2-7; D not resolved. CDR3 nucleotide sequence: TGTGCCAGCAGCCAAGGCAACTCCTACGAGCAGTACTTC. Translating it yields CASSQGNSYEQYF.